The 27 T cell receptor beta chains reported below all come from one sample, sequenced in a study of T cell repertoires in cytomegalovirus infection. TCRdb used MiXCR to reprocess the reads, holding one entry per CDR3 protein. In the table there are about 250,000 distinct CDR3 sequences, roughly 6.5% of which are singletons. Material: PBMCs. Every receptor here comes from a human donor in good health (CMV status not recorded). Some clones in this sample may be carry-over from other donors' samples.

As regards this clonotype: With a much larger clone just one base away, this may be a read error. The chain combines TRBV6-5 with TRBJ1-2; perhaps TRBD1 as D (6 bases). Germline assignment: CDR1 MNHEY and CDR2 SVGAGI. The CDR3 sequence is 14 residues long. CDR3 DNA sequence: TGTGCCAGCGGTTACGGGGCAGGGGAGGATGGCTACACCTTC. Protein sequence: CASGYGAGEDGYTF.

This clonotype was counted many times. The chain couples TRBV28 to TRBJ1-2; no clear D. The ends were cut back, 4 bases at V and 6 bases at J, with 15 bases in the middle. The CDR3 has 14 residues. Germline CDR1 MDHEN, CDR2 SYDVKM. CDR3 in DNA: TGTGCCAGCAGTTCGACGGAATATTGGGATGGCTACACCTTC. Residues: CASSSTEYWDGYTF.

This clonotype was observed at least ten times. This rearrangement joins TRBV7-2 to TRBJ2-7; D might be TRBD2 (6 bases). Trimming took 1 base from V and 3 from J, leaving 10 bases between them. Per the germline V gene, CDR1 is SGHTA and CDR2 is FQGNSA. The CDR3 length is 14 residues. The CDR3 bases are TGTGCCAGCAGCTTAGTGGGCGGGGACTACGAGCAGTACTTC. It codes for CASSLVGGDYEQYF. Variable domain in full (rest from reference TRBV7-2 and TRBJ2-7): GAGVSQSPSNKVTEKGKDVELRCDPISGHTALYWYRQSLGQGLEFLIYFQGNSAPDKSGLPSDRFSAERTGGSVSTLTIQRTQQEDSAVYLCASSLVGGDYEQYFGPGTRLTVT.

The table lists this clonotype with a few counts. The chain couples TRBV20-1 to TRBJ2-1, with 10 bases fitting TRBD2. The CDR3 has 16 residues. The germline gives CDR1 DFQATT, CDR2 SNEGSKA (reference sequence). CDR3 protein: CSFSTVAGGHSNEQFF. CDR3 bases: TGCAGCTTTTCGACAGTAGCGGGGGGTCACAGCAATGAGCAGTTCTTC.

This clonotype was seen ten or more times. This sequence joins TRBV20-1 and TRBJ1-2, with D hard to call. Between the trimmed V and J ends, which lost 0 bases and 8 bases, there was a span of 13 bases. Germline V lookup: CDR1 DFQATT, CDR2 SNEGSKA (reference sequence). This CDR3 has 13 amino acids. In DNA, the CDR3 is TGCAGTGCTAGAGATGAAGGACGTCAGGGCTACACCTTC. This sequence encodes CSARDEGRQGYTF.

This clonotype was detected a few times. The chain combines TRBV11-3 with TRBJ2-7, with 7 positions matching TRBD1. V shed 0 bases and J 6 bases; nucleotides not matched to a gene: 2. Germline V gene sequence: CDR1 SGHNT, CDR2 YENEEA. The CDR3 covers 13 residues. CDR3 amino acids: CASSLETGSEQYF. Here the CDR3 DNA reads TGTGCCAGCAGCTTAGAGACAGGGTCCGAGCAGTACTTC.

Of note for this clonotype: A clone one base away is much larger, so this may be a read error. This chain uses TRBV12-3 or TRBV12-4 with TRBJ1-1; no clear D gene. This CDR3 contains 14 residues. Here the CDR3 reads CASSLIGSNTEVFF. CDR3 nucleotides: TGTGCCAGCAGTTTAATTGGGTCGAACACTGAAGTTTTCTTT.

Many counts were recorded for this clonotype. The chain couples TRBV28 to TRBJ1-1; D is unclear. This CDR3 has 13 residues. Germline loops: CDR1 MDHEN, CDR2 SYDVKM. V was trimmed by 6 bases and J by 0 bases, leaving 8 bases between them. Here the CDR3 DNA reads TGTGCCAGCAGCGCCGACATGAACACTGAAGCTTTCTTT. Translation gives CASSADMNTEAFF.

At least ten counts were recorded for this clonotype. The chain recombines TRBV2 with TRBJ2-7, with TRBD2 as a possible D gene (6 bases). The CDR3 runs 15 residues. The germline V and J ends were trimmed by 8 bases and 0 bases, with 17 bases remaining between them. CDR1 and CDR2 (germline): SNHLY, FYNNEI. CDR3: CASFDPGELSYEQYF. CDR3 coding DNA: TGTGCCAGCTTCGATCCGGGGGAACTCTCCTACGAGCAGTACTTC.

This clonotype was detected many times. The chain carries TRBV20-1 and TRBJ2-3; possible D gene TRBD1, 6 bases. The germline gives CDR1 DFQATT, CDR2 SNEGSKA (reference sequence). CDR3 length: 13 residues. V was trimmed by 5 bases and J by 2 bases, leaving 11 bases between them. CDR3 nucleotides: TGCAGTGCTCCTCGGACAGACACAGATACGCAGTATTTT. As protein: CSAPRTDTDTQYF.

This clonotype was seen repeatedly, ten times or more. V is TRBV29-1 and J is TRBJ1-2; possible D gene TRBD1, 6 bases. The CDR3 has 14 residues. Germline V gives CDR1 SQVTM, CDR2 ANQGSEA. V was cut by 7 bases and J by 2 bases, with 17 bases left in between. CDR3 DNA sequence: TGCAGCGCGAGGGGGGCCAGGGACAACTATGGCTACACCTTC. It translates to CSARGARDNYGYTF.

This clonotype occurred many times. The CDR3 reads CASSERGATEAFF. The DNA of the CDR3 is TGTGCCAGCAGTGAACGAGGTGCGACTGAAGCTTTCTTT. This rearrangement joins TRBV6-1 to TRBJ1-1; D call uncertain. Germline CDR1 and CDR2: MNHNS and SASEGT. The CDR3 has 13 residues. V lost 2 bases, J lost 5 bases, and 9 bases lay in between.

Many counts were recorded for this clonotype. The chain carries TRBV20-1 and TRBJ1-1; 10 bases fit TRBD1. The germline gives CDR1 DFQATT, CDR2 SNEGSKA (reference sequence). This CDR3 has 14 residues. The V gene end was trimmed by 5 bases and the J gene end by 5 bases; junction bases not matched to a gene: 8. The CDR3 DNA follows: TGCAGTGCTGGACCGGGACAGGGGTTAACTGAAGCTTTCTTT. Translated: CSAGPGQGLTEAFF.

The sample holds many counts of this clonotype. The chain is built from TRBV7-2 and TRBJ1-1; a weak D match, TRBD1 (6 bases). Between the trimmed V and J ends, which lost 5 bases and 11 bases, there was a span of 18 bases. This CDR3 contains 13 residues. The germline CDR1 and CDR2 sequences are SGHTA and FQGNSA. In DNA, the CDR3 is TGTGCCAGCAGCACGGGGTGGAACAGGGACGCTTTCTTT. It specifies CASSTGWNRDAFF.

At least ten counts were recorded for this clonotype. This chain joins TRBV5-6 and TRBJ1-4, with a weak D call TRBD1 (5 bases). Germline lookup yields CDR1 SGHDT and CDR2 YYEEEE. Trimming took 4 bases from V and 7 from J, leaving 17 bases between them. The CDR3 covers 15 residues. As DNA, the CDR3 is TGTGCCAGCAGCCTGGACTCGGGGGGATCTGAAAAACTGTTTTTT. Translating it yields CASSLDSGGSEKLFF.

This clonotype appeared many times. CDR3 sequence (DNA): TGTGCCAGCAGCACCTCCGGGGGGCCCTCCTACGAGCAGTACTTC. Its translation is CASSTSGGPSYEQYF. This chain connects TRBV28 to TRBJ2-7, with a weak D call TRBD2 (7 bases). V dropped 6 bases and J dropped 0 bases, with 15 bases sitting between them. Germline V gene sequence: CDR1 MDHEN, CDR2 SYDVKM. The CDR3 is 15 residues long.

There are many counts of this clonotype. This rearrangement joins TRBV6-1 to TRBJ2-5, with D maybe TRBD1 (5 bases). The CDR3 totals 17 residues. The germline gives CDR1 MNHNS, CDR2 SASEGT. V was shortened by 5 bases and J by 1 base, with 20 bases between the two germline ends. The CDR3 reads CASSPPAGQPSQETQYF. CDR3 nucleotides: TGTGCCAGCAGTCCGCCGGCAGGGCAGCCTTCCCAAGAGACCCAGTACTTC.

This clonotype was seen at least ten times. The V call is TRBV29-1, the J call TRBJ2-3; TRBD1 is a possible D gene (5 bases). CDR1 is SQVTM, CDR2 ANQGSEA, per germline. V lost 4 bases and J lost 5, with 16 bases in between. This CDR3 has 14 amino acids. CDR3 in amino acids: CSVVGILRGDTQYF. CDR3 DNA: TGCAGCGTTGTTGGGATACTTAGGGGAGATACGCAGTATTTT.

In its sample, this clonotype was seen many times. The J gene is TRBJ1-1, the V gene TRBV6-1, with TRBD1 as a possible D gene (5 bases). Trimming cost V 6 bases and J 4 bases, with 24 bases left between them. The germline gives CDR1 MNHNS, CDR2 SASEGT. This CDR3 has 17 amino acids. CDR3 coding DNA: TGTGCCAGCAGACGTACAGGTGTTCGAGATTTGGGCACTGAAGCTTTCTTT. Translating gives CASRRTGVRDLGTEAFF.

This clonotype has a count of ten or more. The genes are TRBV30 and TRBJ1-5; the D is unclear. Trimming removed 1 base at V and 7 bases at J, with 17 bases between. Germline V lookup: CDR1 GTSNPN, CDR2 SVGIG (reference sequence). The CDR3 covers 15 residues. The CDR3 DNA follows: TGTGCCTGGAGTGCCTCGACCGGATTGATACAGCCCCAGCATTTT. Amino acids: CAWSASTGLIQPQHF.

In this sample, this clonotype turned up many times. The chain links TRBV7-2 to TRBJ1-2; TRBD1 matches 8 bases. The V and J ends lost 4 bases and 6 bases, in that order; junction bases with no gene match: 7. There are 14 residues in the CDR3. Germline V gene sequence: CDR1 SGHTA, CDR2 FQGNSA. The CDR3 coding sequence is TGTGCCAGCAGCTCAGACAGGGGCGCACATGGCTACACCTTC. Translated, it gives CASSSDRGAHGYTF.

This clonotype was counted many times. The genes are TRBV3-1 and TRBJ1-5, with unresolved D. CDR3 size: 13 residues. V lost 4 bases, J lost 4 bases, and 8 bases lay in between. Germline-derived CDR1 and CDR2 are LGHDT and YNNKEL (reference sequence). The CDR3: CASSRQLNQPQHF. CDR3 DNA sequence: TGTGCCAGCAGCCGGCAGTTAAATCAGCCCCAGCATTTT.

The sample holds a few counts of this clonotype. CDR3 sequence: CASSIAVLAGLYNEQFF. In DNA form, the CDR3 reads TGTGCCAGTAGTATAGCGGTGCTAGCGGGGCTGTACAATGAGCAGTTCTTC. The chain joins TRBV19 to TRBJ2-1; the match to TRBD2 covers 9 bases. Germline assignment: CDR1 LNHDA and CDR2 SQIVND (reference sequence). V was pared by 1 base and J by 4 bases, with 8 bases of the junction left unmatched. The CDR3 totals 17 residues.

This sequence joins TRBV9 and TRBJ2-7; the D gene is possibly TRBD1 (6 bases). Germline CDR1 and CDR2: SGDLS and YYNGEE. This CDR3 has 15 amino acids. Trimming stripped 3 bases from V and 0 bases from J, with 13 bases between. In DNA, the CDR3 is TGTGCCAGCAGCGCGGGGACACAAAGCTCCTACGAGCAGTACTTC. Its translation is CASSAGTQSSYEQYF. Looking up the rest from reference TRBV9 and TRBJ2-7 gives the full variable domain: DSGVTQTPKHLITATGQRVTLRCSPRSGDLSVYWYQQSLDQGLQFLIQYYNGEERAKGNILERFSAQQFPDLHSELNLSSLELGDSALYFCASSAGTQSSYEQYFGPGTRLTVT.

This clonotype was detected ten times or more. This chain connects TRBV7-2 to TRBJ2-7; D might be TRBD1 (5 bases). Germline V gene lookup returns CDR1 SGHTA and CDR2 FQGNSA. Trimming removed 0 bases at V and 2 bases at J, with 8 bases between. The CDR3 extends over 14 amino acids. CDR3 in amino acids: CASSLARATYEQYF. As DNA, the CDR3 is TGTGCCAGCAGCTTAGCCAGGGCGACCTACGAGCAGTACTTC.

This clonotype was seen a handful of times. The chain carries TRBV20-1 and TRBJ1-1; D may be TRBD1 (5 bases). The V gene lost 0 bases and the J gene lost 3 bases, with 17 bases spanning the gap. Germline V CDR1 and CDR2: DFQATT, SNEGSKA (reference sequence). The CDR3 consists of 16 residues. The CDR3 DNA sequence: TGCAGTGCTAGAGATGAGGGCAGGGCTAAAGACACTGAAGCTTTCTTT. It codes for CSARDEGRAKDTEAFF.

At least ten counts were recorded for this clonotype. The chain is built from TRBV20-1 and TRBJ2-1; 7 bases are shared with TRBD2. Germline assignment: CDR1 DFQATT and CDR2 SNEGSKA (reference sequence). Trimming at V came to 6 bases and at J to 5 bases, leaving 13 bases not matched to a gene. This CDR3 has 15 amino acids. CDR3 sequence (DNA): TGCAGTGCCCCGAAGGGAGCGGGGTTCGACAATGAGCAGTTCTTC. Translation: CSAPKGAGFDNEQFF.